The next 12 T cell receptor beta chains were all read from a single sample in a study of CD8+ T cells in alopecia areata. The sequencing template was cDNA reverse transcribed from extracted RNA. Clones were sequenced by immunoSEQ multiplex PCR, and TCRdb holds only the in-frame ones, with some missing. This table holds 150,000 to 200,000 clones, about 60% found once. Sequenced here: CD4+ T cells sorted from blood, sampled at week 0. The receptors come from a human donor with alopecia areata.

The chain recombines TRBV30 with TRBJ1-2; D gene unclear. CDR1 and CDR2 (germline): GTSNPN, SVGIG (reference sequence). The CDR3 has 12 amino acids. The germline V and J ends were trimmed by 2 bases and 8 bases, with 12 bases remaining between them. For the CDR3, the DNA is TGTGCCTGGAGTCACGCCGCCGGGGGCTACACCTTC. The encoded protein is CAWSHAAGGYTF.

The chain couples TRBV29-1 to TRBJ2-5, with D hard to call. Trimming shortened V by 7 bases and J by 5 bases, and 8 bases separated the two germline ends. The germline CDR1 and CDR2 sequences are SQVTM and ANQGSEA. CDR3 length: 10 residues. This CDR3 is CSAFYETQYF. The DNA of the CDR3 is TGCAGCGCCTTCTACGAGACCCAGTACTTC. The full variable domain, its missing parts supplied by reference TRBV29-1 and TRBJ2-5, is SAVISQKPSRDICQRGTSLTIQCQVDSQVTMMFWYRQQPGQSLTLIATANQGSEATYESGFVIDKFPISRPNLTFSTLTVSNMSPEDSSIYLCSAFYETQYFGPGTRLLVL.

This clone has a handful of counts. This rearrangement joins TRBV2 to TRBJ1-6; TRBD1 agrees at 7 bases. Germline CDR1 SNHLY, CDR2 FYNNEI. This CDR3 contains 17 residues. With V trimmed by 6 bases and J by 4 bases, 12 bases remained unmatched. CDR3 in DNA: TGTGCCAGCAGCCCCCGCCGAGGGACAGCATATAATTCACCCCTCCACTTT. Translation gives CASSPRRGTAYNSPLHF.

The V gene is TRBV9, the J gene TRBJ1-2; D is undetermined. Deletions cut 0 bases from V and 4 bases from J, with 7 bases between. This CDR3 is built from 13 residues. CDR1 is SGDLS, CDR2 YYNGEE, per germline. Written as DNA, the CDR3 is TGTGCCAGCAGCGTAGGACCGCTCTATGGCTACACCTTC. Its protein product is CASSVGPLYGYTF. Based on the CDR3 plus reference TRBV9 and TRBJ1-2, the full variable domain is DSGVTQTPKHLITATGQRVTLRCSPRSGDLSVYWYQQSLDQGLQFLIQYYNGEERAKGNILERFSAQQFPDLHSELNLSSLELGDSALYFCASSVGPLYGYTFGSGTRLTVV.

This sequence joins TRBV7-9 and TRBJ2-5; 7 bases match TRBD1. Germline CDR1 SEHNR, CDR2 FQNEAQ (reference sequence). V dropped 5 bases and J dropped 2; count of bases not matched to a gene: 8. The CDR3 contains 15 residues. The CDR3 sequence is CASSQRTGVQETQYF. The DNA of the CDR3 is TGTGCCAGCAGCCAACGAACAGGGGTACAAGAGACCCAGTACTTC. Supplemented by reference TRBV7-9 and TRBJ2-5, the full variable domain reads DTGVSQNPRHKITKRGQNVTFRCDPISEHNRLYWYRQTLGQGPEFLTYFQNEAQLEKSRLLSDRFSAERPKGSFSTLEIQRTEQGDSAMYLCASSQRTGVQETQYFGPGTRLLVL.

The CDR3 loop reads CASSPRLGPNTEAFF. The CDR3 nucleotides read TGCGCCAGCAGCCCGAGGTTAGGGCCGAACACTGAAGCTTTCTTT. V usage is TRBV4-1 and J usage is TRBJ1-1; D unresolved. Trimming cost V 4 bases and J 1 base, with 13 bases left between them. Looked up from germline, CDR1 is MGHRA and CDR2 is YSYEKL. This CDR3 is 15 amino acids long.

About this clone: An end of the junction differs from the germline gene, which may be a read error. The rearrangement joins TRBV29-1 to TRBJ2-5; 11 nucleotides match TRBD1. Germline V gene sequence: CDR1 SQVTM, CDR2 ANQGSEA. CDR3 length equals 13 residues. The CDR3 loop is CSVQDRGQATQYF. Written as DNA, the CDR3 is TGCAGCGTCCAGGACAGGGGGCAAGCGACCCAGTACTTC.

This chain joins TRBV6-1 and TRBJ1-1; D perhaps matches TRBD1 (5 bases). The CDR3 length is 14 residues. Trimming left V 9 bases short and J 5 bases short, with 19 bases between. Per the germline V gene, CDR1 is MNHNS and CDR2 is SASEGT. CDR3 bases: TGTGCCAGTCGGCCCCCCCCGGGGGGTACTGAAGCTTTCTTT. Amino acids: CASRPPPGGTEAFF.

For this clone: Distinct nucleotide sequences in the sample also encode this CDR3. V and J are TRBV29-1 and TRBJ1-1; tentatively, D is TRBD1 (6 bases). The V and J ends lost 2 bases and 4 bases respectively, with 11 bases between them. The CDR3 spans 13 residues. CDR1 and CDR2 (germline): SQVTM, ANQGSEA. Written as DNA, the CDR3 is TGCAGCGTTGAAAGAGGGGGAGGCACTGAAGCTTTCTTT. Translation: CSVERGGGTEAFF.

The rearrangement links TRBV6-1 to TRBJ2-1, with TRBD1 matching 11 bases. V was clipped by 6 bases and J by 8 bases; unmatched bases: 9. This CDR3 comprises 15 residues. Per germline, CDR1 MNHNS and CDR2 SASEGT. For the CDR3, the DNA is TGTGCCAGCAGGGGAGGACAGGGGGCTTGGTATGAGCAGTTCTTC. It translates to CASRGGQGAWYEQFF.

This chain uses TRBV5-4 with TRBJ2-3; possible D gene TRBD2, 7 bases. The germline CDR1 and CDR2 sequences are SGHNT and YYREEE (reference sequence). V shed 4 bases and J shed 5 bases, with 20 bases lying between them. The CDR3 spans 16 residues. The CDR3 nucleotides read TGTGCCAGCAGCAGTAGGGGGGGGAGAACCGGAGATACGCAGTATTTT. This codes for CASSSRGGRTGDTQYF.

V and J are TRBV5-1 and TRBJ1-4; D unclear. Germline V lookup: CDR1 SGHRS, CDR2 YFSETQ. The CDR3 loop spans 15 amino acids. V lost 4 bases to trimming and J lost 2 bases, with 12 bases between them. CDR3 nucleotides: TGCGCCAGCAGCCCGGCGGGGTCGACTAATGAAAAACTGTTTTTT. Amino acid sequence: CASSPAGSTNEKLFF.